The 26 T cell receptor beta chains below were found in one sample sequenced in a study of spatial heterogeneity in lung cancer. Time point indicated: sample taken at primary tumor resection. Material for sequencing was whole RNA from tumor, nontumor lung or frozen PBMC, left unsorted. TCRdb recomputed calls from the 5' RACE reads with MiXCR, one row per CDR3 protein. The repertoire holds around 74,000 distinct CDR3 sequences, with about an eighth as singletons. The sample consisted of PBMCs, taken at surgery. All receptors derive from a male donor with early-stage non-small cell lung cancer.

This clonotype was recorded many times. This chain uses TRBV10-2 with TRBJ1-6, with no clear D. CDR3 length: 13 amino acids. V dropped 7 bases and J dropped 7 bases, with 11 bases sitting between them. CDR1 WSHSY and CDR2 SAAADI come from the germline V gene. The CDR3 protein is CASKEVGNSPLHF. The CDR3 DNA reads TGCGCCAGCAAGGAGGTCGGGAATTCACCCCTCCACTTT.

V is TRBV5-1 and J is TRBJ2-7, with 11 bases that match TRBD1. Per the germline V gene, CDR1 is SGHRS and CDR2 is YFSETQ. CDR3 length: 16 amino acids. V shed 0 bases and J 3 bases; nucleotides not matched to a gene: 5. CDR3 coding DNA: TGCGCCAGCAGCTTGGGGACAGGGGGCACATTCTACGAGCAGTACTTC. This gives the protein CASSLGTGGTFYEQYF.

This chain uses TRBV19 with TRBJ1-2; unclear D gene. The CDR3 is 15 residues long. The V gene's germline CDR1 is LNHDA and CDR2 SQIVND (reference sequence). Trimming left V 7 bases short and J 4 bases short, with 19 bases between. The DNA of the CDR3 is TGTGCCAGTACACTTATACCGACGGAGTTCTATGGCTACACCTTC. Translated: CASTLIPTEFYGYTF.

This clonotype was seen repeatedly, ten times or more. This chain joins TRBV5-1 and TRBJ1-2; TRBD1 matches at 7 bases. Germline V gives CDR1 SGHRS, CDR2 YFSETQ. V gave up 0 bases and J gave up 8 bases; unmatched junction bases: 4. The CDR3 loop spans 13 amino acids. DNA of the CDR3: TGCGCCAGCAGCTTGGGACAGGGAGAAGGCTACACCTTC. Amino acid sequence: CASSLGQGEGYTF.

This clonotype was counted only a few times. V usage is TRBV9 and J usage is TRBJ2-1; perhaps TRBD2 as D (6 bases). The V and J ends lost 4 bases and 4 bases respectively, with 15 bases between them. The CDR3 loop spans 15 amino acids. CDR1 and CDR2 from the germline V gene are SGDLS and YYNGEE. The CDR3, as DNA: TGTGCCAGCAGCAGGGACGGGACTGGTTACAATGAGCAGTTCTTC. Translation: CASSRDGTGYNEQFF.

The genes are TRBV6-1 and TRBJ1-1; D remains ambiguous. The CDR3 contains 13 residues. CDR1 MNHNS and CDR2 SASEGT come from the germline V gene. V was trimmed by 4 bases and J by 5 bases, leaving 11 bases between them. CDR3 DNA sequence: TGTGCCAGCAGTGCACAGAGTATGACTGAAGCTTTCTTT. The encoded protein is CASSAQSMTEAFF.

This sequence joins TRBV6-5 and TRBJ1-6; possible D gene TRBD1, 6 bases. Trimming removed 10 bases at V and 6 bases at J, with 16 bases between. The CDR3 runs 14 residues. CDR1 is MNHEY and CDR2 is SVGAGI in the germline V gene. The CDR3 region is CATGDIGINSPLHF. The DNA of the CDR3 is TGTGCCACCGGGGACATAGGAATTAATTCACCCCTCCACTTT.

This clonotype was observed a handful of times. This sequence joins TRBV19 and TRBJ1-4; D remains ambiguous. The CDR3 contains 16 residues. Trimming removed 6 bases at V and 5 bases at J, with 19 bases between. CDR1 is LNHDA and CDR2 is SQIVND in the germline V gene (reference sequence). As DNA, the CDR3 is TGTGCCAGTAGCTTCATGAGGACGGAATCGAATGAAAAACTGTTTTTT. This codes for CASSFMRTESNEKLFF.

Concerning this clonotype: Being one base from a much bigger clone, this may be a read error. The chain joins TRBV6-5 to TRBJ1-2, with D possibly matching TRBD1 (5 bases). Trimming cost V 11 bases and J 2 bases, with 12 bases left between them. CDR3 size: 12 residues. Germline-derived CDR1 and CDR2 are MNHEY and SVGAGI. The DNA for the CDR3 is TGTGCCTGCTCGGGACGGAACTATGGCTACACCTTC. Encoded protein: CACSGRNYGYTF.

The chain recombines TRBV6-6 with TRBJ1-6, with 7 bases identical to TRBD1. In germline, CDR1 is MNHNY, CDR2 SVGAGI (reference sequence). Trimming took 1 base from V and 5 from J; bases not matched to a gene: 5. The CDR3 is made up of 16 amino acids. CDR3 amino acids: CASSYWGQLNNSPLHF. CDR3 nucleotides: TGTGCCAGCAGTTACTGGGGACAGCTGAATAATTCACCCCTCCACTTT.

The rearrangement joins TRBV12-3 or TRBV12-4 to TRBJ2-5; 8 bases are shared with TRBD2. This CDR3 spans 15 amino acids. The junction had 5 bases not matched to a gene; V was cut back by 3 bases and J by 2 bases. The CDR3 DNA reads as TGTGCCAGCAGTTTTCGAAGCGGGGGACAAGAGACCCAGTACTTC. Translation: CASSFRSGGQETQYF.

The chain is built from TRBV6-1 and TRBJ2-7; D is uncertain. Germline-derived CDR1 and CDR2 are MNHNS and SASEGT. Trimming shortened V by 2 bases and J by 3 bases, and 5 bases separated the two germline ends. The CDR3 loop spans 12 amino acids. CDR3 nucleotides: TGTGCCAGCAGTGAAAACAGCTACGAGCAGTACTTC. Translated, it gives CASSENSYEQYF.

This clonotype has ten or more counts. This sequence joins TRBV6-2 or TRBV6-3 and TRBJ2-4; D may be TRBD2 (5 bases). The CDR3 has 13 residues. Germline V gene lookup returns CDR1 MNHEY and CDR2 SVGEGT. The ends were cut back, 3 bases at V and 8 bases at J, with 11 bases in the middle. The chain's CDR3 is CASSYLMRDIQYF. In nucleotides, the CDR3 is TGTGCCAGCAGTTATTTGATGAGGGACATTCAGTACTTC.

The chain carries TRBV2 and TRBJ2-5; D remains ambiguous. V gave up 6 bases and J gave up 6 bases, with 14 bases separating them. This CDR3 contains 13 residues. CDR1 is SNHLY and CDR2 is FYNNEI in the germline V gene. CDR3 nucleotide sequence: TGTGCCAGCAGAAAGCTAGGATCGAAGACCCAGTACTTC. Amino acid sequence: CASRKLGSKTQYF.

This clonotype has only a few counts. The rearrangement links TRBV27 to TRBJ2-3, with D hard to call. V lost 0 bases and J 2 bases, leaving 6 bases between the germline ends. Germline CDR1 MNHEY, CDR2 SMNVEV (reference sequence). CDR3 length equals 14 residues. CDR3 region: CASSLSQNTDTQYF. CDR3 DNA sequence: TGTGCCAGCAGTTTATCGCAGAACACAGATACGCAGTATTTT.

The chain joins TRBV4-2 to TRBJ2-5; TRBD2 aligns across 10 bases. Germline V gene data show CDR1 as LGHNA and CDR2 as YNFKEQ. V shed 6 bases, J shed 3 bases, and the junction held 10 bases outside the gene matches. CDR3 size: 16 residues. The CDR3 reads CASSPEGLAPEETQYF. The CDR3 bases are TGTGCCAGCAGTCCTGAGGGACTAGCGCCGGAAGAGACCCAGTACTTC.

The table lists this clonotype with many counts. V and J are TRBV28 and TRBJ1-5, with D uncertain. Between the trimmed V and J ends, which lost 7 bases and 4 bases, there was a span of 11 bases. The CDR3 has 13 amino acids. Germline lookup yields CDR1 MDHEN and CDR2 SYDVKM. CDR3 in DNA: TGTGCCAGCATTCAGGTCCCTAATCAGCCCCAGCATTTT. This codes for CASIQVPNQPQHF.

The V and J genes are TRBV18 and TRBJ2-1; 9 nucleotides match TRBD1. From germline, CDR1 is KGHSH and CDR2 LQKENI. Trimming removed 3 bases from V and 0 bases from J; junction bases left unmatched: 0. The CDR3 length is 15 residues. Here the CDR3 reads CASSPGQGSYNEQFF. CDR3 in DNA: TGTGCCAGCTCACCGGGACAGGGCTCCTACAATGAGCAGTTCTTC.

CDR3 sequence (DNA): TGTGCCAGCAGTCCCCAGGCGGGGTGGACTGAAGCTTTCTTT. Translating gives CASSPQAGWTEAFF. This chain connects TRBV12-3 or TRBV12-4 to TRBJ1-1; D unresolved. The CDR3 is made up of 14 amino acids. Trimming removed 5 bases from V and 5 bases from J, with 15 bases in between.

CDR3 loop: CASSLVGLAGETQYF. The CDR3 DNA reads TGTGCCAGCAGTTTAGTAGGGCTAGCGGGGGAGACCCAGTACTTC. The chain combines TRBV12-3 or TRBV12-4 with TRBJ2-5; 9 bases fit TRBD2. The CDR3 loop spans 15 amino acids. Unmatched junction bases numbered 5, after V lost 1 base and J lost 5 bases.

This rearrangement joins TRBV27 to TRBJ1-2; TRBD1 matches at 7 bases. This CDR3 region has 13 residues. The V segment lost 7 bases and the J segment 4 bases; nucleotides outside the gene matches: 6. Germline-derived CDR1 and CDR2 are MNHEY and SMNVEV (reference sequence). The CDR3 DNA follows: TGTGCCAGCAAGTACCGGGACAGCTATGGCTACACCTTC. Its protein product is CASKYRDSYGYTF.

As to this clonotype: This may stem from a read error, because a much larger clone lies one nucleotide away. The chain couples TRBV20-1 to TRBJ2-7; 11 bases agree with TRBD2. CDR1 is DFQATT, CDR2 SNEGSKA, per germline (reference sequence). The CDR3 runs to 16 residues. V shed 1 base, J shed 6 bases, and the junction held 11 bases outside the gene matches. As DNA, the CDR3 is TGCAGTGCTAGAGGCCGACTAGCGGGAAGAATCTGCGAGCAGTACTTC. This translates into CSARGRLAGRICEQYF.

This clonotype has just a few counts. This chain links TRBV7-9 with TRBJ2-7; 7 bases line up with TRBD2. Germline CDR1 reads SEHNR; CDR2 reads FQNEAQ (reference sequence). Unmatched junction bases numbered 6, after V lost 5 bases and J lost 2 bases. There are 14 residues in the CDR3. The CDR3, as DNA: TGTGCCAGCAGCCCCGGGACTACGGCCTACGAGCAGTACTTC. It yields the protein CASSPGTTAYEQYF.

The sample holds a few counts of this clonotype. The genes are TRBV6-5 and TRBJ2-1; TRBD1 or TRBD2 may be the D gene (7 bases each). The germline V gene has CDR1 MNHEY and CDR2 SVGAGI. Trimming shortened V by 6 bases and J by 7 bases, and 13 bases separated the two germline ends. This CDR3 contains 13 residues. CDR3 DNA: TGTGCCAGCAGCAGGGGGGGAGGGAATGAGCAGTTCTTC. This translates into CASSRGGGNEQFF.

This chain joins TRBV5-6 and TRBJ2-1; D call uncertain. Trimming left V 1 base short and J 8 bases short, with 4 bases between. This CDR3 region has 11 residues. The germline V gene encodes CDR1 SGHDT and CDR2 YYEEEE. CDR3: CASSLYDEQFF. The CDR3 bases are TGTGCCAGCAGCTTGTACGATGAGCAGTTCTTC. Combining the CDR3 with reference TRBV5-6 and TRBJ2-1 gives the whole variable domain DAGVTQSPTHLIKTRGQQVTLRCSPKSGHDTVSWYQQALGQGPQFIFQYYEEEERQRGNFPDRFSGHQFPNYSSELNVNALLLGDSALYLCASSLYDEQFFGPGTRLTVL.

V usage is TRBV30 and J usage is TRBJ2-5; D gene unclear. The CDR3 consists of 12 residues. CDR1 GTSNPN and CDR2 SVGIG come from the germline V gene (reference sequence). V lost 1 base, J lost 1 base, and 4 bases lay in between. The CDR3 nucleotides read TGTGCCTGGAGTGGTTTCCAAGAGACCCAGTACTTC. Translated, it gives CAWSGFQETQYF.